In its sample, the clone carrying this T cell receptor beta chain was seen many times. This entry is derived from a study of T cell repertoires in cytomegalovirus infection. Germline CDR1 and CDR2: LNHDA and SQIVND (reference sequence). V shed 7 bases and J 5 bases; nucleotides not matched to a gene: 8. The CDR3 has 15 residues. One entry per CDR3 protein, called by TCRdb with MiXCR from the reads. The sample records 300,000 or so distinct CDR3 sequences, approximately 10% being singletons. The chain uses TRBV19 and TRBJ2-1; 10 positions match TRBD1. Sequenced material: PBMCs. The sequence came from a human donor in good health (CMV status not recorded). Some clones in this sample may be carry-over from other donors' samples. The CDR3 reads CASTKDRGLNNEQFF. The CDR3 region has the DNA TGTGCCAGTACAAAAGACAGGGGGCTCAACAATGAGCAGTTCTTC.